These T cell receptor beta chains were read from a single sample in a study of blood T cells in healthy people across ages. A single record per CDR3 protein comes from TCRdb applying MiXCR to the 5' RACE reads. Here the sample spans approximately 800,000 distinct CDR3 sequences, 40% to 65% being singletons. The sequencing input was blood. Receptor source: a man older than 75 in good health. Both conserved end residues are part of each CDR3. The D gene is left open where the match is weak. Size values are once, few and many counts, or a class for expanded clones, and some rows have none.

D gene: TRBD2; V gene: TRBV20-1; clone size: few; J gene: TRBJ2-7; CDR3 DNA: TGCAGTGCTTCAGGACTAGCGGGAGCCTACGAGCAGTACTTC; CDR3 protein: CSASGLAGAYEQYF
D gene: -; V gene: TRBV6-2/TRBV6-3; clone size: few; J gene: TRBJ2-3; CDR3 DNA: TGTGCCAGCAGTGCACGCCTAGGAGATACGCAGTATTTT; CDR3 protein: CASSARLGDTQYF
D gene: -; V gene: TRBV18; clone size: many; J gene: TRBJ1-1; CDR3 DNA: TGTGCCAGCTCACCAGGGTTGAACACTGAAGCTTTCTTT; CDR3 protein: CASSPGLNTEAFF
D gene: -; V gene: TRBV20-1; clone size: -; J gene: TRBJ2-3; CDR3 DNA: TGCAGTACTAGAGGGCGGGGCGGTGATCACAGATACGCGTATTTT; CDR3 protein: CSTRGRGGDHRYAYF
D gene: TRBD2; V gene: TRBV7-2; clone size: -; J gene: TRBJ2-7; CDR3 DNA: TGTGCCAGCGGCTTTGGTAGCGGGCCCCCCTACGAGCAGTACTTC; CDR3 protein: CASGFGSGPPYEQYF
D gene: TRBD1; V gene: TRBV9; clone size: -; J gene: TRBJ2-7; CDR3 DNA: TGTGCCAGCAGCGCAGGCGGGACAGGGAGCTCCTACGAGCAGTACTTC; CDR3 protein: CASSAGGTGSSYEQYF
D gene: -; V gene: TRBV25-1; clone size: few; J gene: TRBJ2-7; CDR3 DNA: TGTGCCAGCAGTGCGAACCGGGACGGAGCCTACGAGCAGTACTTC; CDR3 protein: CASSANRDGAYEQYF
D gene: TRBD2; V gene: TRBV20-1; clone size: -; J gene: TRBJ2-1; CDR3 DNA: TGCAGTGCCCAATCAAGGGGAGGGGCGGACACCTACAATGAGCAGTTCTTC; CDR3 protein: CSAQSRGGADTYNEQFF
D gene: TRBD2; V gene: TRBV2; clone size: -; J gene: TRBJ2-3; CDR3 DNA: TGTGCCAGCAGTGAACGGCGGGAGACAGATACGCAGTATTTT; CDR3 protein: CASSERRETDTQYF
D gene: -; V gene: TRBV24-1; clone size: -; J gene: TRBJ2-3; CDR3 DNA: TGTGCCACCAGTGACGCGGGCTGGGGGGGCAGATACGCGTATTTT; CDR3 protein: CATSDAGWGGRYAYF
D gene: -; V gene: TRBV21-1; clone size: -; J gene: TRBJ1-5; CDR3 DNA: TGCGCCAGCAGCAAAGCGCGGGCAGGCGCGGGCAATCAGCCCCAGCATTTT; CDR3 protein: CASSKARAGAGNQPQHF
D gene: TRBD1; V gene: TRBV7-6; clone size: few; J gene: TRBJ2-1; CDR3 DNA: TGTGCCAGCAGCTTAAGGGGACAGGGTATCACCTACAATGAGCAGTTCTTC; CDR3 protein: CASSLRGQGITYNEQFF
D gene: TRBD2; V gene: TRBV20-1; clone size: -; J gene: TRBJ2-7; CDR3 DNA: TGCAGTGCTAAGGTGTCTAGCGGTACTCTCGAGCAGTACTTC; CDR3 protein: CSAKVSSGTLEQYF
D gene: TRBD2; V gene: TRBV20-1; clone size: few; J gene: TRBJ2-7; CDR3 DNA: TGCAGTGCTAGAGCACCAACTAGCGGGAGGGGGTACGAGCAGTACTTC; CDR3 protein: CSARAPTSGRGYEQYF
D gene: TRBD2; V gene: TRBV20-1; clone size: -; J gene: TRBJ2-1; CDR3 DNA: TGCAGTGCTAGAAAACCGGGACTAGCGGTGAACAATGAGCAGTTCTTC; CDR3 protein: CSARKPGLAVNNEQFF
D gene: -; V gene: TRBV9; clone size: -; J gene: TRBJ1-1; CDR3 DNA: TGTGCCAGCAGTGCCCGAGGGAACACTGAAGCTTTCTTT; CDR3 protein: CASSARGNTEAFF
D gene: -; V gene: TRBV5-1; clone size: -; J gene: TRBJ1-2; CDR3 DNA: TGCGCCGGCAGCTTGGAAGGCGCCAGGGTATCACATGGCCACACCTTC; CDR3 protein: CAGSLEGARVSHGHTF
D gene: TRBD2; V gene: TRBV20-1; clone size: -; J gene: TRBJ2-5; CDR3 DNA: TGCAGTGCTAGGGCCGGGACTAGCGGGAGGGGGGAGACCCAGTACTTC; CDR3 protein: CSARAGTSGRGETQYF
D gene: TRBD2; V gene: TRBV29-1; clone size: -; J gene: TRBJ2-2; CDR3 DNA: TGCAGCGTTCAAGGGACTAGCGGGAGGGGCACCGGGGAGCTGTTTTTT; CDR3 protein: CSVQGTSGRGTGELFF
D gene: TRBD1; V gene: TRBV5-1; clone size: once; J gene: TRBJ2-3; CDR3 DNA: TGCGCCAGCAGCAAGGGGACAGGGGCTACCACAGATACGCAGTATTTT; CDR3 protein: CASSKGTGATTDTQYF
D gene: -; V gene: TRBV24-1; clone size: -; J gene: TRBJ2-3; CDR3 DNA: TGTGCCACCAGTTCATCAGGACGATGCGCGTATTTT; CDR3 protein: CATSSSGRCAYF
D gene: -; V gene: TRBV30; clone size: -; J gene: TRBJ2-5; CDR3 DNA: TGTGCCTGTGGACAAACTACCCAAGAGACCCAGTACTTC; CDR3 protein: CACGQTTQETQYF
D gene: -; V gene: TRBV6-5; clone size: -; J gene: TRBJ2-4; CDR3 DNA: TGTGCCAGCAGTTACTCGCCCTCTGTGGGAGGCGCCAAAAACATTCAGTACTTC; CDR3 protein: CASSYSPSVGGAKNIQYF
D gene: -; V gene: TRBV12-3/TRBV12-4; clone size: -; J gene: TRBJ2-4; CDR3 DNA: TGTGCCAGCAGTATCCGGGCCTTAAACATTCAGTACTTC; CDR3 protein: CASSIRALNIQYF
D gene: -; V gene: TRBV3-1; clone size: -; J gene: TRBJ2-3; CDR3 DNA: TGTGCCAGCAGCCTAAGTGGGGCCAGCGAGGGTACGCAGTATTTT; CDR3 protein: CASSLSGASEGTQYF
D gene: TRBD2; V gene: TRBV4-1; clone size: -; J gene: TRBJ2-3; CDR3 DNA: TGCGCCAGCAGCCGCGAGCGGGATGTGGGGCACAGAGACGCGTATTTT; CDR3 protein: CASSRERDVGHRDAYF
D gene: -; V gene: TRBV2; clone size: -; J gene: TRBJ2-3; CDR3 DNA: TGTGCCAGCAGGCTGGACAACACAGATACGCAGTATTTT; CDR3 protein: CASRLDNTDTQYF
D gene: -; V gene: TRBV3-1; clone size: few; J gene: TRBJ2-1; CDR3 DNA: TGTGCCAGCAGCTCAAAAGGGTTGCTCAATGAGCAGTTCTTC; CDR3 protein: CASSSKGLLNEQFF
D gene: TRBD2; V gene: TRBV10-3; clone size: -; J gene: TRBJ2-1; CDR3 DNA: TGTGCCATCAGCCGGGGGGGTGGCAGCGATGAGCAGTTCTTC; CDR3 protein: CAISRGGGSDEQFF
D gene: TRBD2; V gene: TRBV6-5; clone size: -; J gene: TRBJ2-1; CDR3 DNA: TGTGCCAGCAGTACTATAGCGGGTCCATACAATGAGCAGTTCTTC; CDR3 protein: CASSTIAGPYNEQFF
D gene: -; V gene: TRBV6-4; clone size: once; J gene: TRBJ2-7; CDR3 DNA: TGTGCCAGCATTACCTGGTGTAGGTCTTGCCGCTCCTACGAGCAGTACTTC; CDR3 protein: CASITWCRSCRSYEQYF
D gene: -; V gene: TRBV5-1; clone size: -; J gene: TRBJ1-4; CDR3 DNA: TGCGCCAGCAGCCTTGAGAGGACAGACACAGAAAAACTGTTTTTT; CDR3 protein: CASSLERTDTEKLFF
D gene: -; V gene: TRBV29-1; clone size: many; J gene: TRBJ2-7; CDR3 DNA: TGCAGCGTTGAGCGCAATAACGAGCAGTACTTC; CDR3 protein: CSVERNNEQYF
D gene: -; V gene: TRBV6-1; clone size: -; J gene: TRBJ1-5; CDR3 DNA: TGTGCCAGCAGTACCCGGCGGGGGGCAAGCAATCAGCCCCAGCATTTT; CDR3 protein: CASSTRRGASNQPQHF
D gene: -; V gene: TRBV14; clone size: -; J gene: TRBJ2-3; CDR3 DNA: TGTGCCAGCAGCCGACCCCGATCAGATACGCAGTATTTT; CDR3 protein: CASSRPRSDTQYF
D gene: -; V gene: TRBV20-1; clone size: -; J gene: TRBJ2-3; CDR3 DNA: TGCAGCGAGAGAGGTAGCACAGATACGCAGTATTTT; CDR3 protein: CSERGSTDTQYF
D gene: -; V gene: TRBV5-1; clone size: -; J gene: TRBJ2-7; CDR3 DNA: TGCGCCAGCAGCCAGGACGGATTCTCCTACGAGCAGTACTTC; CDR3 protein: CASSQDGFSYEQYF
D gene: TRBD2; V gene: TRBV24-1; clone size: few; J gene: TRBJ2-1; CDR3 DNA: TGTGCCACCAGTGACCTCCCGGGAGGACGCAATGAGCAGTTCTTC; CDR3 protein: CATSDLPGGRNEQFF
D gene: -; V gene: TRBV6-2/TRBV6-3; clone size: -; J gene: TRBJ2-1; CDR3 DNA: TGTGCCAGCGCCTTGGGGGGTTCCTACAATGAGCAGTTCTTC; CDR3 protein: CASALGGSYNEQFF
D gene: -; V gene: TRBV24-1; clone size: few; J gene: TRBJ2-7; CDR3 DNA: TGTGCCACCAGTGACCCCTCTGTTGGGGACGGCTACGAGCAGTACTTC; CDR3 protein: CATSDPSVGDGYEQYF
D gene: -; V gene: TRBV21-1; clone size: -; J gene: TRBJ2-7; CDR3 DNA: TGTGCCAGCAGCAAGGTCCGGGGGCCCCCCGAGCAGTACTTC; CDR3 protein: CASSKVRGPPEQYF
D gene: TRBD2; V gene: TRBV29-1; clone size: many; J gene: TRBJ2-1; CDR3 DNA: TGCACCCTAGGAACTAGCGCCTACAATGAGCAGTTCTTC; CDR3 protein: CTLGTSAYNEQFF
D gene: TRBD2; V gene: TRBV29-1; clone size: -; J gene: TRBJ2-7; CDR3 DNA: TGCAGCGTTGTCGGGAGGGGGTCCTACAATGAGCAGTACTTC; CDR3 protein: CSVVGRGSYNEQYF
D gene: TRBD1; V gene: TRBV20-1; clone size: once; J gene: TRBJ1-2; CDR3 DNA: TGCAGTGCTAGAAGGGGGACAGGGATTGGCTATGGTTACACCTTC; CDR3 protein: CSARRGTGIGYGYTF
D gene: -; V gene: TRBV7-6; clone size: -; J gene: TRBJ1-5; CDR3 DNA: TGTGCCAGCAGCTTAGGTCCAGGGAGGCATCAGCCCCAGCATTTT; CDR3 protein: CASSLGPGRHQPQHF
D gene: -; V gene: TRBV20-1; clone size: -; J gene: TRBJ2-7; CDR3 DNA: TGCAGTGCTAGGGGTTCTCCACGGGAATCCTACGAGCAGTACTTC; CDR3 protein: CSARGSPRESYEQYF
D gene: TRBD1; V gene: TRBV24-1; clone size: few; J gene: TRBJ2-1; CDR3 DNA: TGTGCCACCAGTGATTTGCAGGGGGTCCGAAACAATGAGCAGTTCTTC; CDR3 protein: CATSDLQGVRNNEQFF